Below are 9 T cell receptor beta chains sequenced from a single sample in a study of shared clonotypes between healthy human individuals. Produced via immunoSEQ multiplex PCR; TCRdb's table is partial and in-frame only. The sample contains about 500,000 clones, over 60% of which appear only once. The source material was PBMCs. The source of these receptors is a woman in her thirties or forties in good health. Some clones in this sample may be carry-over from other donors' samples.

This chain joins TRBV28 and TRBJ2-7; 12 bases align to TRBD2. The CDR3 runs to 14 residues. With 5 bases clipped from V and 12 bases from J, the junction kept 11 bases outside the gene matches. The V gene's germline CDR1 is MDHEN and CDR2 SYDVKM. The CDR3 nucleotides are TGTGCCAGCAGTGAAGGCCTAGCGGGAGGGCCCGGGTACTTC. This sequence encodes CASSEGLAGGPGYF.

CDR3: CASSLSGSSFGELFF. CDR3 sequence (DNA): TGTGCCAGCAGCTTAAGCGGGAGTAGTTTCGGGGAGCTGTTTTTT. This chain joins TRBV5-4 and TRBJ2-2; 8 bases map to TRBD2. Looked up from germline, CDR1 is SGHNT and CDR2 is YYREEE (reference sequence). The CDR3 has 15 residues. Germline trimming cut 2 bases from V and 7 bases from J; bases unmatched to any gene: 7.

The CDR3 DNA follows: TGTGCCAGCAGCTTAGGCAGCCTAAATCAGCCCCAGCATTTT. It specifies CASSLGSLNQPQHF. This chain uses TRBV7-8 with TRBJ1-5, with no clear D. Trimming stripped 1 base from V and 4 bases from J, with 8 bases between. CDR1 is SGHVS, CDR2 FQNEAQ, per germline. This CDR3 has 14 amino acids. Filled out from reference TRBV7-8 and TRBJ1-5, the complete variable domain reads GAGVSQSPRYKVAKRGQDVALRCDPISGHVSLFWYQQALGQGPEFLTYFQNEAQLDKSGLPSDRFFAERPEGSVSTLKIQRTQQEDSAVYLCASSLGSLNQPQHFGDGTRLSIL.

The chain combines TRBV7-9 with TRBJ2-7; no definite D call. The germline V and J ends were trimmed by 2 bases and 6 bases, with 8 bases remaining between them. CDR3 length equals 12 residues. The germline V gene encodes CDR1 SEHNR and CDR2 FQNEAQ (reference sequence). DNA for the CDR3: TGTGCCAGCAGCTTAAGAGGCGTCGAGCAGTACTTC. Its translation is CASSLRGVEQYF.

The chain recombines TRBV11-3 with TRBJ2-5, with 8 nucleotides matching TRBD2. The CDR3 loop spans 16 amino acids. The germline gives CDR1 SGHNT, CDR2 YENEEA. V lost 5 bases, J lost 1 base, and 9 bases stayed unmatched. CDR3 residues: CASSPGVAGIQETQYF. The DNA for the CDR3 is TGTGCCAGCAGCCCCGGGGTAGCGGGGATCCAAGAGACCCAGTACTTC. Drawing the rest from reference TRBV11-3 and TRBJ2-5, the complete variable domain is EAGVVQSPRYKIIEKKQPVAFWCNPISGHNTLYWYLQNLGQGPELLIRYENEEAVDDSQLPKDRFSAERLKGVDSTLKIQPAELGDSAVYLCASSPGVAGIQETQYFGPGTRLLVL.

A remark on this clone: A read error may explain this, as a much larger clone is one base away. The V and J genes are TRBV28 and TRBJ2-3, with TRBD2 as a possible D gene (7 bases). This CDR3 contains 15 residues. Trimming removed 6 bases from V and 4 bases from J, with 17 bases in between. Germline V gene data show CDR1 as MDHEN and CDR2 as SYDVKM. The CDR3, as DNA: TGTGCCAGCAGGCTAATGGGAGGGGGTCCAGATACGCAGTATTTT. Its translation is CASRLMGGGPDTQYF. Full variable domain (outside the CDR3, taken from reference TRBV28 and TRBJ2-3): DVKVTQSSRYLVKRTGEKVFLECVQDMDHENMFWYRQDPGLGLRLIYFSYDVKMKEKGDIPEGYSVSREKKERFSLILESASTNQTSMYLCASRLMGGGPDTQYFGPGTRLTVL.

This clone was seen more than once but under ten times. The chain is built from TRBV27 and TRBJ2-1; the match to TRBD2 covers 9 bases. Trimming at V came to 4 bases and at J to 4 bases, leaving 5 bases not matched to a gene. The CDR3 sequence is 15 residues long. Germline values: CDR1 MNHEY, CDR2 SMNVEV (reference sequence). This chain's CDR3 is CASSSTSGLYNEQFF. The CDR3 nucleotides are TGTGCCAGCAGTTCCACTAGCGGGCTATACAATGAGCAGTTCTTC.

This clone has a count of ten or more. Other DNA sequences in this specimen translate into the identical CDR3. The chain employs TRBV30 and TRBJ2-1, with 8 bases lining up with TRBD2. Per the germline V gene, CDR1 is GTSNPN and CDR2 is SVGIG (reference sequence). The V segment lost 3 bases and the J segment 2 bases; nucleotides outside the gene matches: 0. The CDR3 is 13 residues long. CDR3 amino acids: CAWSGRAYNEQFF. The DNA for the CDR3 is TGTGCCTGGAGCGGGAGGGCCTACAATGAGCAGTTCTTC.

This chain connects TRBV5-1 to TRBJ1-4, with 10 bases fitting TRBD1. V lost 3 bases, J lost 4 bases, and 3 bases stayed unmatched. In germline, CDR1 is SGHRS, CDR2 YFSETQ. CDR3 length equals 15 residues. CDR3 residues: CASSSTGGGNEKLFF. For the CDR3, the DNA is TGCGCCAGCAGCTCGACAGGGGGCGGTAATGAAAAACTGTTTTTT.